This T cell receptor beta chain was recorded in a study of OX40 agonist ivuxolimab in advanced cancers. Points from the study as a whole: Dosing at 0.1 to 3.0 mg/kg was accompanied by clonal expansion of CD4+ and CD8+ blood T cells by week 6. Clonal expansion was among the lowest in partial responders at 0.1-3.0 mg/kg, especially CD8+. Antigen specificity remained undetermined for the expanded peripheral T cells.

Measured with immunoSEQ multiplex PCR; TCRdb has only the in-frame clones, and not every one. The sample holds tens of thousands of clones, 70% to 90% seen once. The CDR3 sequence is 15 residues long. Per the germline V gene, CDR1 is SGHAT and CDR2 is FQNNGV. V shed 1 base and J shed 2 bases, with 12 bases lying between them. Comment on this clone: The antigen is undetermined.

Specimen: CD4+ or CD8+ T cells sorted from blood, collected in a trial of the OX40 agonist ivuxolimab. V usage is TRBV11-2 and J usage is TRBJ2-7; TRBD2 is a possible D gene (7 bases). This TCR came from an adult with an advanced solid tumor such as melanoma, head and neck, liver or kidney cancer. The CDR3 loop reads CASSLGGGATYEQYF. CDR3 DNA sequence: TGTGCCAGCAGCTTAGGCGGGGGCGCGACCTACGAGCAGTACTTC.